The 10 T cell receptor beta chains below come from one sample, sequenced in a study of T cell repertoires in cytomegalovirus infection. TCRdb reprocessed the reads via MiXCR and lists one record per CDR3 protein. This table has more than 650,000 distinct CDR3 sequences, about a third appearing once. Sequencing used PBMCs. The receptors were gathered from a human donor in good health (CMV status not recorded). Some clones in this sample may be carry-over from other donors' samples.

The chain joins TRBV28 to TRBJ2-7, with 7 bases matching TRBD1. Germline trimming cut 6 bases from V and 5 bases from J; bases unmatched to any gene: 10. This CDR3 is 14 amino acids long. Germline V gives CDR1 MDHEN, CDR2 SYDVKM. The DNA for the CDR3 is TGTGCCAGCAGCCTAAGACAGGGTAGGGACGAGCAGTACTTC. Translating gives CASSLRQGRDEQYF.

The chain joins TRBV20-1 to TRBJ2-4; 8 bases are a match to TRBD1. The CDR3 covers 12 residues. Germline loops: CDR1 DFQATT, CDR2 SNEGSKA (reference sequence). V gave up 4 bases and J gave up 8 bases; unmatched junction bases: 4. The CDR3 protein is CSATGGEDIQYF. The DNA for the CDR3 is TGCAGTGCTACAGGGGGCGAAGACATTCAGTACTTC.

The gene calls are TRBV7-3 and TRBJ2-3; TRBD2 aligns across 7 bases. CDR1 and CDR2 from the germline V gene are SGHTA and FQGTGA. V lost 5 bases to trimming and J lost 6 bases; unmatched junction nucleotides: 8. The length of the CDR3 is 14 residues. Here the CDR3 DNA reads TGTGCCAGCAGCAACCCGGGACTAACCGATACGCAGTATTTT. Translation gives CASSNPGLTDTQYF. Full variable domain (outside the CDR3, taken from reference TRBV7-3 and TRBJ2-3): GAGVSQTPSNKVTEKGKYVELRCDPISGHTALYWYRQSLGQGPEFLIYFQGTGAADDSGLPNDRFFAVRPEGSVSTLKIQRTERGDSAVYLCASSNPGLTDTQYFGPGTRLTVL.

CDR3 coding DNA: TGCAGTGCTAGCAAGTCCGGGACAGGCCTCTACAATCAGCCCCAGCATTTT. This encodes CSASKSGTGLYNQPQHF. The chain has TRBV20-1 and TRBJ1-5, with 8 bases lining up with TRBD1. V trimming: 3 bases; J trimming: 3 bases; junction bases outside the gene matches: 13. Per the germline V gene, CDR1 is DFQATT and CDR2 is SNEGSKA (reference sequence). This CDR3 spans 17 amino acids.

The rearrangement joins TRBV3-1 to TRBJ1-2; D ambiguous. Germline V gene data show CDR1 as LGHDT and CDR2 as YNNKEL (reference sequence). V lost 1 base and J lost 5, with 17 bases in between. The CDR3 runs to 16 residues. The CDR3 spells CASSQVGSPDVYGYTF. The CDR3 DNA reads as TGTGCCAGCAGCCAAGTCGGAAGTCCCGATGTTTATGGCTACACCTTC.

The chain couples TRBV7-2 to TRBJ2-7, with D tentatively TRBD1 (7 bases). Per germline, CDR1 SGHTA and CDR2 FQGNSA. With 0 bases removed from V and 6 bases from J, the gap between germline ends came to 18 bases. The CDR3 is 16 residues long. In DNA, the CDR3 is TGTGCCAGCAGCTTAGCGCCCAGGGGGGCCACGGGCGAGCAGTACTTC. Translation gives CASSLAPRGATGEQYF.

This clonotype was recorded many times. The chain combines TRBV7-2 with TRBJ2-1, with TRBD2 as a possible D gene (6 bases). Germline assignment: CDR1 SGHTA and CDR2 FQGNSA. This CDR3 is 14 amino acids long. The V and J ends lost 5 bases and 6 bases respectively, with 14 bases between them. The CDR3 reads CASSRDFLSNEQFF. As DNA, the CDR3 is TGTGCCAGCAGCCGGGACTTTCTGAGCAATGAGCAGTTCTTC.

The J gene is TRBJ2-1, the V gene TRBV5-8; D call uncertain. CDR1 SGHTS and CDR2 YDEGEE come from the germline V gene. This CDR3 has 12 residues. The germline V and J ends were trimmed by 1 base and 11 bases, with 10 bases remaining between them. CDR3 in amino acids: CASSLSIPKQFF. In DNA, the CDR3 is TGTGCCAGCAGCTTGAGTATCCCCAAGCAGTTCTTC. Looking up the rest from reference TRBV5-8 and TRBJ2-1 gives the full variable domain: EAGVTQSPTHLIKTRGQQATLRCSPISGHTSVYWYQQALGLGLQFLLWYDEGEERNRGNFPPRFSGRQFPNYSSELNVNALELEDSALYLCASSLSIPKQFFGPGTRLTVL.

Concerning this clonotype: At one boundary the junction diverges from the germline segment, which might be a read error. The chain is built from TRBV19 and TRBJ2-7; maybe TRBD2 (6 bases). The CDR3 length is 15 residues. CDR1 and CDR2 (germline): LNHDA, SQIVND (reference sequence). CDR3 sequence reads: CASGDRSSGSYELYF. CDR3 sequence (DNA): TGTGCCAGTGGCGATCGGAGTAGCGGCTCCTACGAGCTGTACTTC.

V and J are TRBV19 and TRBJ1-1; the D is unclear. V was pared by 3 bases and J by 0 bases, with 11 bases between. Germline CDR1 is LNHDA and CDR2 is SQIVND (reference sequence). CDR3 size: 15 residues. In DNA form, the CDR3 reads TGTGCCAGTAGTATTTCGGCCCACTTGAACACTGAAGCTTTCTTT. Protein sequence: CASSISAHLNTEAFF.